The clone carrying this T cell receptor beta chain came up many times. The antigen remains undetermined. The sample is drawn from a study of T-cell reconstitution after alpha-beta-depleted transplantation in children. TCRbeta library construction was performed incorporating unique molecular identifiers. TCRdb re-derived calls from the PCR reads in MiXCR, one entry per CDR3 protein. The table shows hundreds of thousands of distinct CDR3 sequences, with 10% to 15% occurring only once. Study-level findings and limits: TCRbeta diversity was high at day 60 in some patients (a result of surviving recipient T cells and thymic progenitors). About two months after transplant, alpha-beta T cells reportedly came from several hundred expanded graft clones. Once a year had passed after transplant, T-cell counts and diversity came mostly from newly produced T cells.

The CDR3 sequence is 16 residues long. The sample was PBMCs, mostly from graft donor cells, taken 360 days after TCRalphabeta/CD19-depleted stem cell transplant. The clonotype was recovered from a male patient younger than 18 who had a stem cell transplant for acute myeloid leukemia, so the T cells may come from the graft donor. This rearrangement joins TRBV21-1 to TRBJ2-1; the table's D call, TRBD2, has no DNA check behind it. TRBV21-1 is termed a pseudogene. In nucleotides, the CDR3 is TGTGCCAGCAGCAGCCCCCAGCGGGAGGCCTACAATGAGCAGTTCTTC. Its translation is CASSSPQREAYNEQFF.